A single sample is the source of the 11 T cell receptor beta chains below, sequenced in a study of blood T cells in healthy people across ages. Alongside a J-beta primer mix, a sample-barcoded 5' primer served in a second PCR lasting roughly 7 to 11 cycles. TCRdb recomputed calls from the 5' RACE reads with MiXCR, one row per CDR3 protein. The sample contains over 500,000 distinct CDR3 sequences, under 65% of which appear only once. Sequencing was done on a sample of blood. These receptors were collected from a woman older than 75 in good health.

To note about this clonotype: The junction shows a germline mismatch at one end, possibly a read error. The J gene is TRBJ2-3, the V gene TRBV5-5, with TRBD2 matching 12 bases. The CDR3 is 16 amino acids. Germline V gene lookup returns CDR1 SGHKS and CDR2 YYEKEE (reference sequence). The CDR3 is CVSSLSHRLAGEVQYF. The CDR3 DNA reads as TGTGTCAGCAGCTTGTCTCATAGACTAGCGGGAGAAGTGCAGTATTTT.

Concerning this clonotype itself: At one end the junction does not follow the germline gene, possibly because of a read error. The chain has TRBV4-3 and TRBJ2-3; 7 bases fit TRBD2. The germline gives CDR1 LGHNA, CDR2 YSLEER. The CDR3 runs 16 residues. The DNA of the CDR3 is TGCACCAGCAGCCAAGAGGGAGCGGGGCAATCAGATACGCAGTATTTT. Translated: CTSSQEGAGQSDTQYF.

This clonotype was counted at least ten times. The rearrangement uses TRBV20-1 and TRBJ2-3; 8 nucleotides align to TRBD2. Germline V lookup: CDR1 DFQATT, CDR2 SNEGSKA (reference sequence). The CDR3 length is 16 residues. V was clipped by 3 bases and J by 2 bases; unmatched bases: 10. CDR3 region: CSASDPARGDTDTQYF. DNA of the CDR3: TGCAGTGCTAGTGATCCCGCGCGGGGGGACACAGATACGCAGTATTTT.

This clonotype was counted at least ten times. The CDR3 sequence: CASSPGQGDYGYTF. In nucleotides, the CDR3 is TGTGCCAGCAGTCCGGGACAGGGGGACTATGGCTACACCTTC. V and J are TRBV25-1 and TRBJ1-2; TRBD1 matches at 11 bases. The V gene end was trimmed by 5 bases and the J gene end by 3 bases; junction bases not matched to a gene: 2. CDR1 and CDR2 from the germline V gene are MGHDK and SYGVNS. The CDR3 has 14 amino acids.

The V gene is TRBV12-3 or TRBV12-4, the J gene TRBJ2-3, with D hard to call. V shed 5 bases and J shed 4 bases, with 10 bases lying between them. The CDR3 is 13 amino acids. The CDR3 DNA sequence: TGTGCCAGCAGTGTACAAAGCGCAGATACGCAGTATTTT. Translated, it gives CASSVQSADTQYF.

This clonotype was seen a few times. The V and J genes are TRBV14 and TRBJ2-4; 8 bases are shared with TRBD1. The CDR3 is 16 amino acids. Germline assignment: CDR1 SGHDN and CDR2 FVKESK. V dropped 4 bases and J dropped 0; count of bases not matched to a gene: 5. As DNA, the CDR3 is TGTGCCAGCAGCCCGGACAGGGTTCTAGCCAAAAACATTCAGTACTTC. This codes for CASSPDRVLAKNIQYF.

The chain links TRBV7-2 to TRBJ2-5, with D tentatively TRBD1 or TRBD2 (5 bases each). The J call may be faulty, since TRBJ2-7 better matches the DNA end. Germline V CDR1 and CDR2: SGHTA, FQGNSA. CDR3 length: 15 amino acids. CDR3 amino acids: CASSLGGGTFYEQYF. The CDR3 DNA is TGTGCCAGCAGCTTAGGTGGGGGAACCTTCTACGAGCAGTACTTC.

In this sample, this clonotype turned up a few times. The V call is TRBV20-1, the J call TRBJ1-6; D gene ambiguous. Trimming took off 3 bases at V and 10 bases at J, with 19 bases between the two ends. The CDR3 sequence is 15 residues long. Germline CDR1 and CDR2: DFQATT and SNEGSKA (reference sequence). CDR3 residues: CSASTWPQKASPLHF. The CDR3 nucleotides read TGCAGTGCTAGTACTTGGCCGCAAAAGGCCTCACCCCTCCACTTT.

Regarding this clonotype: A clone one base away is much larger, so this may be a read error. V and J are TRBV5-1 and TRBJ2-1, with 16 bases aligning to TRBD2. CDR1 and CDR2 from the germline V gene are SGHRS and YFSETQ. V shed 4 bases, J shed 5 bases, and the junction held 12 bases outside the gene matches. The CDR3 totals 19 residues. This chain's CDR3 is CASSIPGTSGRAADNEQFF. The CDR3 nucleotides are TGCGCCAGCAGCATTCCCGGGACTAGCGGGAGGGCCGCCGACAATGAGCAGTTCTTC.

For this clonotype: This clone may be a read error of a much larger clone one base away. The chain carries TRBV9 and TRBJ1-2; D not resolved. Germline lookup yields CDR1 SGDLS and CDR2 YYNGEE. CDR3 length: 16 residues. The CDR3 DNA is TGTGACAGCAGCGTAGAAGGAACAAAGACTAACTATGGCTACACCTTC. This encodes CDSSVEGTKTNYGYTF.

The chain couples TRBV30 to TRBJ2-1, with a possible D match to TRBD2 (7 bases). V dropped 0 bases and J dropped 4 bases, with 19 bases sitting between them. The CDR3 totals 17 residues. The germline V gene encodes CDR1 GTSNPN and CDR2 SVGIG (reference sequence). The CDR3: CAWSVTGSSGKYNEQFF. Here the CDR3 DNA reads TGTGCCTGGAGTGTAACAGGGTCGAGCGGGAAGTACAATGAGCAGTTCTTC.